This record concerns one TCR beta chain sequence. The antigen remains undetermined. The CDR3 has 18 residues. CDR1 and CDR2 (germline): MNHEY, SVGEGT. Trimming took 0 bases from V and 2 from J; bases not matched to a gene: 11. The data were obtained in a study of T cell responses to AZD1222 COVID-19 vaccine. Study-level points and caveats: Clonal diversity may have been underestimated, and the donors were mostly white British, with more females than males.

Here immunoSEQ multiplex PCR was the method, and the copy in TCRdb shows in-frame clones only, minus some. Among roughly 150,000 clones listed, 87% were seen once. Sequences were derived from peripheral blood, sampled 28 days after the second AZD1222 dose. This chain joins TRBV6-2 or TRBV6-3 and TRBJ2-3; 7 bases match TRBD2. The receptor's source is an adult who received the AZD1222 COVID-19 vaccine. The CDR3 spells CASSYSRGRASTTDTQYF. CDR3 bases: TGTGCCAGCAGTTACTCTCGGGGGAGGGCCAGCACCACAGATACGCAGTATTTT.